Reported below is one T cell receptor beta chain. As originally analysed: Using reference gene primer amplification, nucleated cell counts were estimated. The table came from immunoSEQ multiplex PCR; TCRdb's copy has only in-frame clones and leaves some out. V and J calls plus clone size are reproduced from that table; the DNA served to infer D and trimming. The sample comprises hundreds of thousands of clones, nearly 90% of which are singletons, and roughly 1.8% rests with the top ten. Across under 25 US areas, participants ranged in age from about 18 to 100 years. Participants' reported clinical history set cohort assignment. The sample is drawn from a study of blood T cell repertoires in COVID-19. The specimen was PBMCs or T cells enriched from blood (not recorded which). The clonotype was recovered from a young woman with acute COVID-19.

CDR3 in amino acids: CASSTQPSGPGGTQYF. The CDR3, as DNA: TGTGCCAGCAGCACACAGCCTAGCGGACCGGGGGGTACGCAGTATTTT. The V gene is TRBV11-2, the J gene TRBJ2-3, with 7 bases that match TRBD2. The junction had 16 bases not matched to a gene; V was cut back by 5 bases and J by 8 bases. This CDR3 is built from 16 residues. Germline V gene sequence: CDR1 SGHAT, CDR2 FQNNGV.